Shown below are 32 T cell receptor beta chains from a single sample sequenced in a study of blood T cell repertoires in COVID-19. Only in-frame clones appear in the TCRdb table, and some are missing; sequencing was by immunoSEQ multiplex PCR. The table includes about 50,000 clones, roughly nine tenths detected once. Material: peripheral blood. Source of these receptors: a human donor in a cohort sampled during active COVID-19.

V is TRBV19 and J is TRBJ2-1; 7 bases match TRBD2. Germline CDR1 and CDR2: LNHDA and SQIVND (reference sequence). The trim removed 4 bases at V and 5 bases at J, leaving 20 bases unmatched. There are 19 residues in the CDR3. The CDR3 is CASSTQRVTGRVTNNEQFF. The CDR3 DNA reads as TGTGCCAGTAGTACCCAGCGGGTAACGGGGAGGGTAACCAACAATGAGCAGTTCTTC.

This clone was detected ten times or more. This chain joins TRBV6-2 or TRBV6-3 and TRBJ2-1; 11 bases are a match to TRBD2. V lost 0 bases to trimming and J lost 6 bases; unmatched junction nucleotides: 4. The CDR3 consists of 16 residues. Germline V gene data show CDR1 as MNHEY and CDR2 as SVGEGT. In DNA form, the CDR3 reads TGTGCCAGCAGTTACTCGATAACTAGCGGGAGCAATGAGCAGTTCTTC. Its translation is CASSYSITSGSNEQFF.

V gene TRBV6-5 combines with J gene TRBJ2-1; D ambiguous. Trimming left V 6 bases short and J 5 bases short, with 17 bases between. The CDR3 runs to 15 residues. Germline V gene lookup returns CDR1 MNHEY and CDR2 SVGAGI. CDR3 coding DNA: TGTGCCAGCAGCCCAGACACCCACAACAACAATGAGCAGTTCTTC. This encodes CASSPDTHNNNEQFF.

This chain joins TRBV6-6 and TRBJ2-7; 8 nucleotides line up with TRBD2. This CDR3 comprises 14 residues. V lost 10 bases and J lost 4; bases outside the gene matches: 12. The germline CDR1 and CDR2 sequences are MNHNY and SVGAGI (reference sequence). CDR3 nucleotide sequence: TGTGCCACATCGAGGGGGACTAGTTGGTACGAGCAGTACTTC. This translates into CATSRGTSWYEQYF.

This clone was found once. This chain joins TRBV11-2 and TRBJ2-1, with a weak D call TRBD2 (6 bases). The germline gives CDR1 SGHAT, CDR2 FQNNGV. Deletions cut 3 bases from V and 10 bases from J, with 13 bases between. The CDR3 loop spans 13 amino acids. The CDR3 here is CASSFGGLWEQFF. CDR3 coding DNA: TGTGCCAGCAGCTTCGGGGGACTTTGGGAGCAGTTCTTC.

This chain connects TRBV3-1 (or the pseudogene TRBV3-2) to TRBJ1-2; TRBD1 matches 7 bases. V lost 3 bases and J lost 7; bases outside the gene matches: 11. CDR3 length: 15 residues. Germline V gene sequence: CDR1 LGHDT, CDR2 YNNKEL (reference sequence). The CDR3 nucleotides read TGTGCCAGCAGCCATCTGAGAAAAGGGGGCGGTGGCTACACCTTC. It specifies CASSHLRKGGGGYTF.

The chain recombines TRBV6-4 with TRBJ2-3; no definite D call. Germline CDR1 is MRHNA and CDR2 is SNTAGT. V was trimmed by 6 bases and J by 0 bases, leaving 7 bases between them. The CDR3 has 13 amino acids. The CDR3: CASRRTSTDTQYF. As DNA, the CDR3 is TGTGCCAGCAGGAGAACTAGCACAGATACGCAGTATTTT.

This clone has only one observation. The genes are TRBV11-3 and TRBJ2-1; weak D call: TRBD2 (6 bases). CDR3 length: 15 residues. Germline V gives CDR1 SGHNT, CDR2 YENEEA. Trimming stripped 1 base from V and 5 bases from J, with 12 bases between. CDR3 coding DNA: TGTGCCAGCAGCTTAGTAGCGGAGAACCACAATGAGCAGTTCTTC. Its translation: CASSLVAENHNEQFF.

The chain carries TRBV7-3 and TRBJ1-1, with TRBD1 matching 7 bases. Germline CDR1 reads SGHTA; CDR2 reads FQGTGA. V trimming: 6 bases; J trimming: 0 bases; junction bases outside the gene matches: 7. This CDR3 spans 15 amino acids. The CDR3 reads CASSLSRGLNTEAFF. In DNA, the CDR3 is TGTGCCAGCAGTCTTAGTAGGGGGCTGAACACTGAAGCTTTCTTT.

V and J are TRBV7-8 and TRBJ2-4, with 8 bases matching TRBD2. The CDR3 covers 15 residues. The germline CDR1 and CDR2 sequences are SGHVS and FQNEAQ. Trimming removed 4 bases from V and 8 bases from J; junction bases left unmatched: 10. CDR3 residues: CASSSTRGGKDIQYF. The DNA of the CDR3 is TGTGCCAGCAGCTCCACCCGCGGGGGGAAGGACATTCAGTACTTC.

The chain couples TRBV4-1 to TRBJ2-6, with D possibly matching TRBD1 (5 bases). The CDR3 spans 15 residues. Trimming cost V 4 bases and J 6 bases, with 13 bases left between them. Germline V lookup: CDR1 MGHRA, CDR2 YSYEKL. CDR3 sequence reads: CASSLSRVEANVLTF. The CDR3 nucleotides read TGCGCCAGCAGCCTGAGCAGGGTCGAGGCCAACGTCCTGACTTTC.

The chain carries TRBV28 and TRBJ1-5; D is unresolved. This CDR3 spans 12 amino acids. Trimming removed 10 bases from V and 2 bases from J, with 9 bases in between. Germline CDR1 is MDHEN and CDR2 is SYDVKM. The CDR3 spells CATRSGNQPQHF. In nucleotides, the CDR3 is TGTGCCACCCGGTCGGGCAATCAGCCCCAGCATTTT. Supplemented by reference TRBV28 and TRBJ1-5, the full variable domain reads DVKVTQSSRYLVKRTGEKVFLECVQDMDHENMFWYRQDPGLGLRLIYFSYDVKMKEKGDIPEGYSVSREKKERFSLILESASTNQTSMYLCATRSGNQPQHFGDGTRLSIL.

V gene TRBV29-1 combines with J gene TRBJ1-2, with D possibly TRBD1 on 5 matching bases. The CDR3 is made up of 13 amino acids. Trimming pared 7 bases from V and 4 bases from J, leaving 16 bases between. The V gene's germline CDR1 is SQVTM and CDR2 ANQGSEA. The CDR3 DNA reads as TGCAGCGCCGGTCAGGGAGGTGGCTATGGCTACACCTTC. This sequence encodes CSAGQGGGYGYTF.

This chain uses TRBV5-1 with TRBJ2-1; D is uncertain. Trimming pared 0 bases from V and 6 bases from J, leaving 10 bases between. Germline V lookup: CDR1 SGHRS, CDR2 YFSETQ. CDR3 length: 14 residues. The CDR3 spells CASSLGSSPNEQFF. The CDR3, as DNA: TGCGCCAGCAGCTTGGGGAGTAGTCCCAATGAGCAGTTCTTC.

The rearrangement uses TRBV7-2 and TRBJ2-3, with a weak D call TRBD2 (6 bases). V was cut by 5 bases and J by 2 bases, with 8 bases left in between. The CDR3 is 13 residues long. The germline V gene has CDR1 SGHTA and CDR2 FQGNSA. CDR3 coding DNA: TGTGCCAGCAGCCGGGGGTACACAGATACGCAGTATTTT. Encoded protein: CASSRGYTDTQYF.

The V and J genes are TRBV30 and TRBJ1-6; no reliable D call. The CDR3 extends over 13 amino acids. CDR1 is GTSNPN and CDR2 is SVGIG in the germline V gene (reference sequence). Trimming stripped 1 base from V and 8 bases from J, with 9 bases between. CDR3 residues: CAWSASGDSPLHF. The CDR3 bases are TGTGCCTGGAGTGCGTCCGGAGATTCACCCCTCCACTTT. Based on the CDR3 plus reference TRBV30 and TRBJ1-6, the full variable domain is SQTIHQWPATLVQPVGSPLSLECTVEGTSNPNLYWYRQAAGRGLQLLFYSVGIGQISSEVPQNLSASRPQDRQFILSSKKLLLSDSGFYLCAWSASGDSPLHFGNGTRLTVT.

For the CDR3, the DNA is TGTGCCAGCAGCCAAGCGACAGGGTCCTACGAGCAGTACTTC. Translated: CASSQATGSYEQYF. The chain combines TRBV11-2 with TRBJ2-7; 7 bases are shared with TRBD1. CDR3 length equals 14 residues. V lost 5 bases to trimming and J lost 1 base; unmatched junction nucleotides: 5. Germline V lookup: CDR1 SGHAT, CDR2 FQNNGV.

The V call is TRBV18, the J call TRBJ1-2; no definite D call. Deletions cut 3 bases from V and 6 bases from J, with 11 bases between. In germline, CDR1 is KGHSH, CDR2 LQKENI. CDR3 size: 13 residues. This CDR3 is CASSPPGKDGYTF. CDR3 in DNA: TGTGCCAGCTCACCCCCGGGGAAGGATGGCTACACCTTC.

This clone occurred a few times. The V gene is TRBV4-1, the J gene TRBJ1-1, with 9 bases lining up with TRBD1. The germline gives CDR1 MGHRA, CDR2 YSYEKL. This CDR3 is built from 15 residues. The trim removed 0 bases at V and 4 bases at J, leaving 3 bases unmatched. The CDR3 coding sequence is TGCGCCAGCAGCCAAGATAGACAGGGGGGCACTGAAGCTTTCTTT. Amino acids: CASSQDRQGGTEAFF.

This sequence joins TRBV7-3 and TRBJ2-5; no definite D call. Between the trimmed V and J ends, which lost 5 bases and 4 bases, there was a span of 11 bases. In germline, CDR1 is SGHTA, CDR2 FQGTGA. The CDR3 extends over 13 amino acids. The CDR3 sequence: CASSTTTSETQYF. The CDR3 region has the DNA TGTGCCAGCAGCACTACAACGTCAGAGACCCAGTACTTC.

CDR3: CASSPRSHRGEGSPLHF. The CDR3 nucleotides are TGTGCCAGCAGCCCCCGGTCCCACAGGGGTGAAGGTTCACCCCTCCACTTT. V is TRBV9 and J is TRBJ1-6; 7 nucleotides align to TRBD1. The ends lost 4 bases at V and 9 bases at J; junction bases unmatched: 16. Germline values: CDR1 SGDLS, CDR2 YYNGEE. The CDR3 spans 17 residues.

The chain recombines TRBV6-1 with TRBJ1-2; D not resolved. Per the germline V gene, CDR1 is MNHNS and CDR2 is SASEGT. Trimming stripped 2 bases from V and 0 bases from J, with 10 bases between. The CDR3 is 15 amino acids. The CDR3 nucleotides are TGTGCCAGCAGTGAACTGGGCGAGACTAACTATGGCTACACCTTC. This codes for CASSELGETNYGYTF.

The V call is TRBV12-3 or TRBV12-4, the J call TRBJ2-4; 9 bases align to TRBD1. This CDR3 region has 13 residues. V was pared by 5 bases and J by 6 bases, with 2 bases of the junction left unmatched. The CDR3 protein is CASSTGQGNIQYF. The CDR3 region has the DNA TGTGCCAGCAGTACGGGACAGGGAAACATTCAGTACTTC.

The CDR3 sequence: CASTETSSSNEQFF. In nucleotides, the CDR3 is TGTGCCAGCACGGAGACTAGCAGTAGTAATGAGCAGTTCTTC. The chain links TRBV2 to TRBJ2-1; 7 bases match TRBD2. The V and J ends lost 7 bases and 7 bases, in that order; junction bases with no gene match: 10. CDR3 length: 14 residues. Germline lookup yields CDR1 SNHLY and CDR2 FYNNEI.

The rearrangement links TRBV15 to TRBJ2-1, with 9 bases identical to TRBD2. J gave up 7 bases and V 4 bases, and 11 bases lay outside the gene matches. This CDR3 has 16 residues. Germline CDR1 LNHNV, CDR2 YYDKDF (reference sequence). This CDR3 is CATSNRARGGENEQFF. The CDR3 region has the DNA TGTGCCACCAGCAACCGGGCCCGCGGGGGGGAGAATGAGCAGTTCTTC.

The chain couples TRBV30 to TRBJ1-6; 11 nucleotides align to TRBD1. The CDR3 has 18 residues. Germline V CDR1 and CDR2: GTSNPN, SVGIG (reference sequence). J lost 8 bases, V lost 2 bases, and 14 bases had no gene match. CDR3 DNA: TGTGCCTGGAGTCCCACCCCAGTGGGGACAGGGGGTGATTCACCCCTCCACTTT. Translation gives CAWSPTPVGTGGDSPLHF.

The chain joins TRBV28 to TRBJ2-7; a possible D gene is TRBD1 (6 bases). This CDR3 region has 14 residues. Germline loops: CDR1 MDHEN, CDR2 SYDVKM. Trimming removed 1 base from V and 6 bases from J, with 13 bases in between. The CDR3 reads CASSLSQGLAEQYF. CDR3 sequence (DNA): TGTGCCAGCAGTTTATCGCAGGGGTTGGCCGAGCAGTACTTC.

This chain joins TRBV28 and TRBJ2-7; no firm D call. CDR3 length equals 13 residues. Germline V gene data show CDR1 as MDHEN and CDR2 as SYDVKM. V dropped 2 bases and J dropped 8 bases, with 13 bases sitting between them. The CDR3 sequence: CASSLGRRVQQYF. The CDR3 nucleotides are TGTGCCAGCAGTTTAGGCCGCCGGGTCCAGCAGTACTTC.

This chain links TRBV7-3 with TRBJ2-3; D gene unclear. CDR3 length equals 13 residues. V gave up 4 bases and J gave up 0 bases, with 5 bases separating them. From germline, CDR1 is SGHTA and CDR2 FQGTGA. The CDR3: CASSSPSTDTQYF. Written as DNA, the CDR3 is TGTGCCAGCAGCTCCCCTAGCACAGATACGCAGTATTTT. Filled out from reference TRBV7-3 and TRBJ2-3, the complete variable domain reads GAGVSQTPSNKVTEKGKYVELRCDPISGHTALYWYRQSLGQGPEFLIYFQGTGAADDSGLPNDRFFAVRPEGSVSTLKIQRTERGDSAVYLCASSSPSTDTQYFGPGTRLTVL.

V usage is TRBV24-1 and J usage is TRBJ2-1; TRBD2 aligns across 11 bases. J gave up 0 bases and V 11 bases, and 14 bases lay outside the gene matches. The length of the CDR3 is 18 residues. Germline CDR1 and CDR2: KGHDR and SFDVKD. As DNA, the CDR3 is TGTGCCAGCCGGGAGCTAGCGGGGGGCCCGAGCTCCTACAATGAGCAGTTCTTC. Translation: CASRELAGGPSSYNEQFF.

This clone was seen more than once but under ten times. This rearrangement joins TRBV30 to TRBJ2-2; 10 bases are shared with TRBD1. CDR3 length equals 16 residues. Germline loops: CDR1 GTSNPN, CDR2 SVGIG (reference sequence). Unmatched junction bases numbered 7, after V lost 2 bases and J lost 4 bases. In DNA, the CDR3 is TGTGCCTGGAGTCACCCGGGACAGGGGAGCACCGGGGAGCTGTTTTTT. It specifies CAWSHPGQGSTGELFF.

The chain couples TRBV16 to TRBJ2-3; weak D call: TRBD2 (6 bases). Germline-derived CDR1 and CDR2 are KGHSY and FQNENV. Trimming pared 2 bases from V and 5 bases from J, leaving 14 bases between. CDR3 length equals 15 residues. The DNA of the CDR3 is TGTGCCAGCAGCCAAAGTGGAGGGAAGGTAGATACGCAGTATTTT. This translates into CASSQSGGKVDTQYF.